The 27 T cell receptor beta chains in this list originate from one sample, sequenced in a study of vaccination and CD4 T cells after COVID-19 (dated by TCRdb to 2022 to 2024). Their cognate antigens are unknown. The library was generated by PCR. The reads were generated on an Illumina iSeq 100. DNA from cultured CD4+ T cells underwent TCR sequencing with the Oncomine TCR Beta short-read assay at the Johns Hopkins FTIC core. Genomic DNA was extracted from the cultured CD4+ T cells with the QIAamp micro DNA kit. The public reads were reanalyzed by TCRdb: fastp trimming at Q25, MiXCR alignment, in-frame beta chains only. Rows merge per CDR3 protein into single entries with the most common DNA and genes. This sample comprises about 9,400 distinct CDR3 sequences, 33% of them detected only once. Of the sample, about 22% falls within the top ten clones. In the paper's terms, the treatment or condition label means: approximately nine-day PBMC culture with coronavirus spike peptide pools or control peptides (ViraFEST assay). CD4+ T cells from unexposed donors were collected before the COVID-19 pandemic (2011-2018).

Sequences were obtained from CD4+ T cells from blood, cultured in vitro. The receptors were gathered from a human donor in good health.

In its sample, this clonotype ranks as medium-sized. The CDR3: CASSPYRGHQPQHF. The CDR3 DNA follows: TGTGCCAGCAGCCCCTACAGGGGGCATCAGCCCCAGCATTTT. V usage is TRBV27 and J usage is TRBJ1-5, with 9 bases aligning to TRBD1. Germline lookup yields CDR1 MNHEY and CDR2 SMNVEV (reference sequence). V lost 6 bases and J lost 5; bases outside the gene matches: 5. The CDR3 covers 14 residues.

This rearrangement joins TRBV6-5 to TRBJ2-6; D possibly matches TRBD1 or TRBD2 (5 bases each). V was cut by 4 bases and J by 0 bases, with 13 bases left in between. CDR1 and CDR2 (germline): MNHEY, SVGAGI. The CDR3 has 17 residues. The chain's CDR3 is CASSSSGTSSGANVLTF. The CDR3 DNA reads as TGTGCCAGCAGTTCGTCCGGGACCTCCTCTGGGGCCAACGTCCTGACTTTC.

As concerns this clonotype: At one boundary the junction diverges from the germline segment, which might be a read error. The CDR3 nucleotides are TGTGCCAGCAGTCTAGCGGGAGCCCAACATGAGCAGTTCTTC. Amino acid sequence: CASSLAGAQHEQFF. The chain couples TRBV12-3 or TRBV12-4 to TRBJ2-1; 10 nucleotides match TRBD2. The CDR3 extends over 14 amino acids.

This clonotype was counted between two and nine times. The V and J genes are TRBV20-1 and TRBJ2-5, with 10 bases matching TRBD2. The V gene end was trimmed by 3 bases and the J gene end by 6 bases; junction bases not matched to a gene: 7. CDR3 size: 14 residues. CDR1 and CDR2 from the germline V gene are DFQATT and SNEGSKA (reference sequence). The CDR3 DNA is TGCAGTGCTAGGGAATCTAGCGGGAGAAAGACCCAGTACTTC. It codes for CSARESSGRKTQYF.

The chain carries TRBV18 and TRBJ2-1, with D perhaps TRBD1 or TRBD2 (5 bases each). CDR3 length: 14 residues. The germline gives CDR1 KGHSH, CDR2 LQKENI. V shed 6 bases and J shed 6 bases, with 15 bases lying between them. This CDR3 is CASSSGTRSNEQFF. The CDR3 DNA is TGTGCCAGCTCCTCCGGGACCCGGAGCAATGAGCAGTTCTTC.

This clonotype was seen only a few times. This chain uses TRBV27 with TRBJ1-2, with 9 bases matching TRBD1. This CDR3 region has 15 residues. After removal of 6 bases from V and 4 bases from J, the junction contained 9 bases not matched to a gene. Looked up from germline, CDR1 is MNHEY and CDR2 is SMNVEV (reference sequence). CDR3 sequence: CASRPEDRGIYGYTF. DNA for the CDR3: TGTGCCAGCAGACCGGAAGACAGGGGGATCTATGGCTACACCTTC.

J is TRBJ1-1 and V is TRBV28, with unresolved D. V was pared by 3 bases and J by 4 bases, with 9 bases between. The CDR3 is 13 amino acids. Per the germline V gene, CDR1 is MDHEN and CDR2 is SYDVKM. CDR3 loop: CASSFSVGTEAFF. As DNA, the CDR3 is TGTGCCAGCAGTTTTTCGGTCGGCACTGAAGCTTTCTTT.

This chain connects TRBV7-3 to TRBJ1-3; 8 bases agree with TRBD1. The germline V gene has CDR1 SGHTA and CDR2 FQGTGA. CDR3 length equals 14 residues. V dropped 6 bases and J dropped 1; count of bases not matched to a gene: 2. The CDR3 DNA reads TGTGCCAGCAGTCAGGGGGCATCTGGAAACACCATATATTTT. Amino acids: CASSQGASGNTIYF.

The CDR3 here is CASSPVGRGTDTQYF. The CDR3 region has the DNA TGTGCCAGCTCACCGGTCGGGAGAGGAACAGATACGCAGTATTTT. This chain joins TRBV18 and TRBJ2-3; weak D call: TRBD2 (6 bases). The CDR3 spans 15 residues. CDR1 and CDR2 from the germline V gene are KGHSH and LQKENI. V lost 3 bases and J lost 3, with 13 bases in between.

The chain joins TRBV20-1 to TRBJ1-5, with a weak D call TRBD1 (6 bases). CDR1 is DFQATT and CDR2 is SNEGSKA in the germline V gene (reference sequence). The CDR3 spans 16 residues. V was pared by 7 bases and J by 1 base, with 20 bases between. The CDR3 loop is CSVSRGGAGSNQPQHF. The DNA of the CDR3 is TGCAGTGTCAGTCGGGGGGGCGCGGGGAGCAATCAGCCCCAGCATTTT.

This CDR3 reads CASSLDRDSFEGGRRTTNEQYF. CDR3 coding DNA: TGCGCCAGCAGCCTCGACAGGGATTCCTTCGAGGGCGGGAGGAGGACTACGAACGAGCAGTACTTC. V and J are TRBV4-3 and TRBJ2-7, with D tentatively TRBD2 (8 bases). Germline V gene data show CDR1 as LGHNA and CDR2 as YSLEER. The CDR3 extends over 22 amino acids. Trimming took 4 bases from V and 5 from J, leaving 39 bases between them.

The chain links TRBV25-1 to TRBJ1-1, with D hard to call. This CDR3 is 14 amino acids long. Deletions cut 6 bases from V and 4 bases from J, with 15 bases between. CDR1 and CDR2 from the germline V gene are MGHDK and SYGVNS. The CDR3 coding sequence is TGTGCCAGCAGCCTAGGCGTAAGTCGCACTGAAGCTTTCTTT. Translation gives CASSLGVSRTEAFF. The whole variable domain, filled in from reference TRBV25-1 and TRBJ1-1, reads EADIYQTPRYLVIGTGKKITLECSQTMGHDKMYWYQQDPGMELHLIHYSYGVNSTEKGDLSSESTVSRIRTEHFPLTLESARPSHTSQYLCASSLGVSRTEAFFGQGTRLTVV.

The sample holds a few counts of this clonotype. This chain uses TRBV28 with TRBJ1-2; no firm D call. CDR3 length equals 14 residues. V gave up 6 bases and J gave up 0 bases, with 11 bases separating them. Germline V CDR1 and CDR2: MDHEN, SYDVKM. In nucleotides, the CDR3 is TGTGCCAGCAGCTTGACACCCGCTAACTATGGCTACACCTTC. This translates into CASSLTPANYGYTF.

This clonotype was recorded a few times. V and J are TRBV5-6 and TRBJ2-3; TRBD2 matches at 13 bases. There are 16 residues in the CDR3. V trimming: 4 bases; J trimming: 5 bases; junction bases outside the gene matches: 7. The germline gives CDR1 SGHDT, CDR2 YYEEEE. In DNA, the CDR3 is TGTGCCAGCAGCCGGACTAGCGGGAGTGAATTAGATACGCAGTATTTT. This gives the protein CASSRTSGSELDTQYF.

This clonotype appeared a few times. The V gene is TRBV20-1, the J gene TRBJ2-5; TRBD2 might be the D (7 bases). The CDR3 loop spans 14 amino acids. CDR1 and CDR2 from the germline V gene are DFQATT and SNEGSKA (reference sequence). Trimming removed 2 bases from V and 4 bases from J, with 14 bases in between. CDR3 loop: CSARWGEGVETQYF. The CDR3 DNA reads as TGCAGTGCTAGATGGGGGGAGGGGGTAGAGACCCAGTACTTC.

The chain uses TRBV19 and TRBJ2-5, with TRBD1 identical over 10 bases. Looked up from germline, CDR1 is LNHDA and CDR2 is SQIVND (reference sequence). This CDR3 comprises 15 residues. Trimming took 5 bases from V and 4 from J; bases not matched to a gene: 7. In DNA, the CDR3 is TGTGCCAGTAGTCGGACAGGGGGTGCCCGAGAGACCCAGTACTTC. This codes for CASSRTGGARETQYF.

This clonotype was found a few times. This rearrangement joins TRBV7-6 to TRBJ2-2; D unclear. The CDR3 totals 17 residues. V lost 0 bases, J lost 5 bases, and 16 bases lay in between. Per the germline V gene, CDR1 is SGHVS and CDR2 is FNYEAQ. The DNA for the CDR3 is TGTGCCAGCAGCTTAGCCCTGGTGCGCGCTCGGACCGGGGAGCTGTTTTTT. Protein product: CASSLALVRARTGELFF.

This clonotype has a handful of counts. The V call is TRBV15, the J call TRBJ2-3; 8 nucleotides match TRBD1. The CDR3 has 13 residues. Germline lookup yields CDR1 LNHNV and CDR2 YYDKDF (reference sequence). Losses at the gene ends were 9 bases for V and 3 bases for J; bases not matched to a gene: 5. This CDR3 reads CATGRQGTDTQYF. CDR3 bases: TGTGCCACTGGGAGACAGGGGACAGATACGCAGTATTTT.

The chain joins TRBV18 to TRBJ1-1; D remains unclear. The V end was cut by 1 base, the J end by 1 base, with 16 bases between. Germline-derived CDR1 and CDR2 are KGHSH and LQKENI. The CDR3 runs to 17 residues. The CDR3 DNA follows: TGTGCCAGCTCACCACTTCCTAGCAAGGTGGGGAACACTGAAGCTTTCTTT. It is translated as CASSPLPSKVGNTEAFF.

The V and J genes are TRBV28 and TRBJ2-7; TRBD2 matches 8 bases. The CDR3 totals 14 residues. The germline V gene encodes CDR1 MDHEN and CDR2 SYDVKM. V was pared by 7 bases and J by 3 bases, with 8 bases of the junction left unmatched. The CDR3 spells CASIRAGESYEQYF. As DNA, the CDR3 is TGTGCCAGCATTCGAGCGGGAGAAAGCTACGAGCAGTACTTC.

This clonotype was observed a few times. V usage is TRBV7-9 and J usage is TRBJ2-3; 8 nucleotides line up with TRBD1. CDR3 length: 15 amino acids. Unmatched junction bases numbered 3, after V lost 2 bases and J lost 2 bases. The germline CDR1 and CDR2 sequences are SEHNR and FQNEAQ (reference sequence). CDR3 residues: CASSLKGQATDTQYF. The DNA of the CDR3 is TGTGCCAGCAGCTTAAAGGGACAGGCCACAGATACGCAGTATTTT.

The chain recombines TRBV20-1 with TRBJ2-3; 14 bases agree with TRBD2. This CDR3 comprises 15 residues. Per germline, CDR1 DFQATT and CDR2 SNEGSKA (reference sequence). J lost 5 bases, V lost 5 bases, and 6 bases had no gene match. CDR3 nucleotide sequence: TGCAGTGCTGGGGGACTAGCGGGAGATCGAGATACGCAGTATTTT. Its protein is CSAGGLAGDRDTQYF.

The chain recombines TRBV7-3 with TRBJ1-6, with TRBD1 matching over 9 bases. Trimming removed 7 bases from V and 10 bases from J; junction bases left unmatched: 20. This CDR3 is built from 18 residues. The germline V gene encodes CDR1 SGHTA and CDR2 FQGTGA. CDR3 in amino acids: CASNCYLDYRGRGSPLHF. The CDR3 nucleotides are TGTGCCAGCAACTGCTACTTGGATTACAGGGGGCGGGGGTCACCCCTCCACTTT.

This clonotype has a handful of counts. The chain recombines TRBV2 with TRBJ2-5; 8 positions agree with TRBD2. From germline, CDR1 is SNHLY and CDR2 FYNNEI. The V and J ends lost 6 bases and 4 bases, in that order; junction bases with no gene match: 4. The CDR3 covers 13 residues. This chain's CDR3 is CASSALAGETQYF. Written as DNA, the CDR3 is TGTGCCAGCAGCGCCCTAGCGGGAGAGACCCAGTACTTC.

The chain has TRBV7-2 and TRBJ2-2, with D perhaps being TRBD1 or TRBD2 (5 bases each). The germline V gene encodes CDR1 SGHTA and CDR2 FQGNSA. The CDR3 extends over 15 amino acids. Trimming took off 4 bases at V and 6 bases at J, with 15 bases between the two ends. The CDR3 sequence: CASSSTGTLAGELFF. CDR3 nucleotide sequence: TGTGCCAGCAGCTCTACCGGGACCCTAGCCGGGGAGCTGTTTTTT.

This clonotype is medium-sized (0.01 to 0.1%) within its sample. The V call is TRBV14, the J call TRBJ2-3, with D perhaps TRBD1 (6 bases). Between the trimmed V and J ends, which lost 1 base and 1 base, there was a span of 6 bases. CDR1 is SGHDN and CDR2 is FVKESK in the germline V gene. This CDR3 has 14 residues. For the CDR3, the DNA is TGTGCCAGCAGCCAAGCAGGGGGCACAGATACGCAGTATTTT. Its translation is CASSQAGGTDTQYF.

Only a few counts were recorded for this clonotype. The genes are TRBV28 and TRBJ1-5, with D possibly matching TRBD1 (5 bases). Trimming removed 9 bases at V and 6 bases at J, with 18 bases between. This CDR3 region has 14 residues. Germline lookup yields CDR1 MDHEN and CDR2 SYDVKM. The CDR3 is CASLETGGGQPQHF. The CDR3 region has the DNA TGTGCCAGTTTGGAGACCGGGGGGGGTCAGCCCCAGCATTTT.